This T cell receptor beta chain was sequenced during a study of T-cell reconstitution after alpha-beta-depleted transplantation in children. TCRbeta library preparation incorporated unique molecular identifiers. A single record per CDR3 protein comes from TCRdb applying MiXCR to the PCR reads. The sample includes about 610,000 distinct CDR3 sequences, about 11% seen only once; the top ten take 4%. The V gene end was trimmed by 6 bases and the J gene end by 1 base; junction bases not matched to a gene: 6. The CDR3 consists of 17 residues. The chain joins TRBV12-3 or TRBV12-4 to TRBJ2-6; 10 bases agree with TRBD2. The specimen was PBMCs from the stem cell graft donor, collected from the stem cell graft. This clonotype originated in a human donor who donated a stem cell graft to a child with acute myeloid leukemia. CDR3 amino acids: CASSSSGGQSGANVLTF. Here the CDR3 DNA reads TGTGCCAGCAGCTCTAGCGGGGGACAATCTGGGGCCAACGTCCTGACTTTC.